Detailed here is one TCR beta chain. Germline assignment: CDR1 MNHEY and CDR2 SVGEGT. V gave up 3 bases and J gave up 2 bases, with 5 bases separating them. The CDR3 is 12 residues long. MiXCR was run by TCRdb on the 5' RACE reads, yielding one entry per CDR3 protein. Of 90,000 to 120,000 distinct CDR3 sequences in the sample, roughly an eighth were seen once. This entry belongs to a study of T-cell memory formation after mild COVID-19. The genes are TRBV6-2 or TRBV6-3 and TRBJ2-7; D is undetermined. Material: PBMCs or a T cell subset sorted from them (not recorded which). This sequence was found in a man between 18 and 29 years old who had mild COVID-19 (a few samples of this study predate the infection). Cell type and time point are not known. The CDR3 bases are TGTGCCAGCAGTTATGGGACCTACGAGCAGTACTTC. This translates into CASSYGTYEQYF.